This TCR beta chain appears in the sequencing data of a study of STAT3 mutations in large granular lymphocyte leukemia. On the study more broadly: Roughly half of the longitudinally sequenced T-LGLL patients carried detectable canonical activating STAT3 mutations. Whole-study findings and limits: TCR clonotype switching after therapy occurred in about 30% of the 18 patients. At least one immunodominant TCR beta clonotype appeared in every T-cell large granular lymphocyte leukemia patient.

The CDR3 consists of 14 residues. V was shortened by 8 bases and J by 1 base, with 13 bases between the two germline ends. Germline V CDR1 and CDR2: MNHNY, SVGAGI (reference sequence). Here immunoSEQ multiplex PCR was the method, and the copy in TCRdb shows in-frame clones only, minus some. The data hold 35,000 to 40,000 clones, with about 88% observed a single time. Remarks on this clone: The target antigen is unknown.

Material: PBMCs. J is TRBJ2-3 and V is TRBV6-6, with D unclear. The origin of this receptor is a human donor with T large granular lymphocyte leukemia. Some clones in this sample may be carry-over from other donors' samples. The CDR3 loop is CASHLTRGTDTQYF. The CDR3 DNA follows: TGTGCCAGCCACCTAACCCGGGGCACAGATACGCAGTATTTT.